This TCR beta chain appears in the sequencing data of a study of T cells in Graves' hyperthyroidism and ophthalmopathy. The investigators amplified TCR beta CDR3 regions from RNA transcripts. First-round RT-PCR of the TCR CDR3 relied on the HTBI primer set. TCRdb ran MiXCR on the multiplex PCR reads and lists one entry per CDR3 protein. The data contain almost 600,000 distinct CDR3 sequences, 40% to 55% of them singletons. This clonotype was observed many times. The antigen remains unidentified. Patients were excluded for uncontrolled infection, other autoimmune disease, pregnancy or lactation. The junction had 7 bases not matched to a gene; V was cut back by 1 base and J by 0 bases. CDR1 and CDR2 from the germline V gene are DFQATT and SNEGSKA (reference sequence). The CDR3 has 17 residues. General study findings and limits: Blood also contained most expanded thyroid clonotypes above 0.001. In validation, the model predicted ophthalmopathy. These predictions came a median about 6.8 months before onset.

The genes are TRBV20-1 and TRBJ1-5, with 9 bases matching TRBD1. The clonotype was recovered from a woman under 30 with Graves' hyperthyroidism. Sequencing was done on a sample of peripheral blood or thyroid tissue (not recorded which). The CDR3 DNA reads TGCAGTGCTAGAGGTACCACAGGGGGCTATAGCAATCAGCCCCAGCATTTT. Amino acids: CSARGTTGGYSNQPQHF.